This T cell receptor (beta chain) comes out of a study of human T cells and chemical hapten exposure. This clonotype was seen many times. Germline assignment: CDR1 SGHAT and CDR2 FQNNGV. CDR3 length equals 16 residues. V gave up 5 bases and J gave up 8 bases; unmatched junction bases: 12. TCRdb reanalysed the RACE reads using MiXCR and keeps one entry per CDR3 protein. The sample holds just over 350,000 distinct CDR3 sequences, around 6% seen once. As to time point: patch test 2, 6 weeks after DPC sensitization. Documented treatment: therapeutic diphenylcyclopropenone sensitization with weekly scalp DPC.

The clonotype was recovered from a young woman with alopecia areata. Some clones in this sample may be carry-over from other donors' samples. The sequencing used whole blood, collected in connection with sensitization to the hapten diphenylcyclopropenone (DPC). The genes are TRBV11-2 and TRBJ1-6, with 7 bases that match TRBD1. CDR3 in amino acids: CASSPWGPGGDSPLHF. CDR3 nucleotide sequence: TGTGCCAGCAGCCCCTGGGGGCCAGGGGGGGATTCACCCCTCCACTTT.